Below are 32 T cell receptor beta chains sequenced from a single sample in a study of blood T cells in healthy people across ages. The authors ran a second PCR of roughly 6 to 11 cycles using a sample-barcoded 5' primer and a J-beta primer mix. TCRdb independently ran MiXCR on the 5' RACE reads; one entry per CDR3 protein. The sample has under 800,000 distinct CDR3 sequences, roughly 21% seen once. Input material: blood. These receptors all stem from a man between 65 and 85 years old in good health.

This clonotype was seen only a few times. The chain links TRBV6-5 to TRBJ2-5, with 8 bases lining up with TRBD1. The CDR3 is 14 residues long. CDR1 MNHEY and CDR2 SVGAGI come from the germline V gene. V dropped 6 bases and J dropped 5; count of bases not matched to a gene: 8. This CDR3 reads CASRLGQGLETQYF. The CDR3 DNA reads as TGTGCCAGCAGGCTAGGACAGGGATTGGAGACCCAGTACTTC.

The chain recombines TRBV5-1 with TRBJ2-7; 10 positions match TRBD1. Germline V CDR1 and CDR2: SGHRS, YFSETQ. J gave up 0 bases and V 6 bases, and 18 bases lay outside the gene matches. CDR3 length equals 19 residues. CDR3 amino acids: CASTPIHIPGTGVSYEQYF. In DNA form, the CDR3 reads TGCGCCAGCACCCCCATACATATACCCGGGACAGGGGTCTCCTACGAGCAGTACTTC.

CDR3 amino acids: CASSQWDRETEAFF. The DNA for the CDR3 is TGCGCCAGCAGCCAGTGGGACAGGGAAACTGAAGCTTTCTTT. This rearrangement joins TRBV4-1 to TRBJ1-1; 9 nucleotides agree with TRBD1. V lost 3 bases, J lost 5 bases, and 4 bases stayed unmatched. The length of the CDR3 is 14 residues. The germline V gene encodes CDR1 MGHRA and CDR2 YSYEKL.

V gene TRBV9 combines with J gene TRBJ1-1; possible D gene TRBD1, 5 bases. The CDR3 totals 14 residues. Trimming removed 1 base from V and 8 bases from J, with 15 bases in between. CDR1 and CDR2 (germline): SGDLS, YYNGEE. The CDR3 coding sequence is TGTGCCAGCAGCGTAAGAGGGGAGGTCGGAGAAGCTTTCTTT. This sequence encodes CASSVRGEVGEAFF.

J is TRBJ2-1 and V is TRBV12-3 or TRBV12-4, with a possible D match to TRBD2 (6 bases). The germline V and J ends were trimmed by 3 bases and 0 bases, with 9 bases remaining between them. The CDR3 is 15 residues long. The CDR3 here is CASSFFGSSYNEQFF. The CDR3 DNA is TGTGCCAGCAGTTTTTTCGGGAGCTCCTACAATGAGCAGTTCTTC.

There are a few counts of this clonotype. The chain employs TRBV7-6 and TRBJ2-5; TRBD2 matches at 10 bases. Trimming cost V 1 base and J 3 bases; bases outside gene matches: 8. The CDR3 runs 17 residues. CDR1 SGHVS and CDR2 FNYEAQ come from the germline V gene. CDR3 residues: CASSLGLAGDKKETQYF. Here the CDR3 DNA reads TGTGCCAGCAGCTTAGGCCTAGCGGGGGACAAAAAAGAGACCCAGTACTTC.

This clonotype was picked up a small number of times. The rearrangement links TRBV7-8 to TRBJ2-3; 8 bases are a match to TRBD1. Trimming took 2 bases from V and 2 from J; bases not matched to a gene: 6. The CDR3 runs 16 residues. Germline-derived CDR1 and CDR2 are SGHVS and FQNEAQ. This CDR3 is CASSLLRGPVTDTQYF. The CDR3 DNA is TGTGCCAGCAGCTTACTCAGGGGGCCAGTCACAGATACGCAGTATTTT.

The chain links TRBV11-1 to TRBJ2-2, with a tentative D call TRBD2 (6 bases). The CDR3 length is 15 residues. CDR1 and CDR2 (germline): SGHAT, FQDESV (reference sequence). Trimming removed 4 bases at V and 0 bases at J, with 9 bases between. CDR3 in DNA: TGTGCCAGCAGCTCGCGGGACGCGAACACCGGGGAGCTGTTTTTT. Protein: CASSSRDANTGELFF.

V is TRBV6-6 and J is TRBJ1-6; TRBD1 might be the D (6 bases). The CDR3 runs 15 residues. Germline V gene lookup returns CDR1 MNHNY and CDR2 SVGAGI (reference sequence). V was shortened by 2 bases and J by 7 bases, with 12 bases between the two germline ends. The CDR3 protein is CASSYNKGENSPLHF. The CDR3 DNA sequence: TGTGCCAGCAGTTACAATAAGGGGGAGAATTCACCCCTCCACTTT.

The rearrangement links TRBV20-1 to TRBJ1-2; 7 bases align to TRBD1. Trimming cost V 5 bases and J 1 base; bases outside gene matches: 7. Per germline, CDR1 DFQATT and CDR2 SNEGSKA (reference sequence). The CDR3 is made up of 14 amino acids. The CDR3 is CSAPRDSDNYGYTF. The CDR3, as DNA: TGCAGTGCTCCACGGGACAGCGATAACTATGGCTACACCTTC.

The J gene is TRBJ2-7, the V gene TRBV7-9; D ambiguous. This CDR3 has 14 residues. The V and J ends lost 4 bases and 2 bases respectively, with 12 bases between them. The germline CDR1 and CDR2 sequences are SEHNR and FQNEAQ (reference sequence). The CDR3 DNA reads TGTGCCAGCAGCTACCGGATGAGACCCTACGAGCAGTACTTC. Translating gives CASSYRMRPYEQYF.

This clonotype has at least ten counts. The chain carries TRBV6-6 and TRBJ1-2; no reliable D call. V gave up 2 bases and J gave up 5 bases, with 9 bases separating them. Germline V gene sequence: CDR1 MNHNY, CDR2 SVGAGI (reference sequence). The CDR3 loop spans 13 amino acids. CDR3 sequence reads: CASSYDGTYGYTF. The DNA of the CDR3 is TGTGCCAGCAGTTACGACGGAACTTATGGCTACACCTTC.

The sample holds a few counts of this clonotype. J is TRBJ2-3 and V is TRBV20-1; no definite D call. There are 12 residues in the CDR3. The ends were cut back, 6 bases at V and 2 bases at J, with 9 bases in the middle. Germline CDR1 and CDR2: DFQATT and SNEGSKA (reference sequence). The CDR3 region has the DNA TGCAGTGCGAGATCCGCCACAGATACGCAGTATTTT. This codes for CSARSATDTQYF.

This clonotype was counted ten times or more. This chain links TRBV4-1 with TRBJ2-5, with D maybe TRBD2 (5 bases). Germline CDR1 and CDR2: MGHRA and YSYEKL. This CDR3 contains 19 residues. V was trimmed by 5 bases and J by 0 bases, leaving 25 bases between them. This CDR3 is CASSDPQSNKVRDQETQYF. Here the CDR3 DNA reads TGCGCCAGCAGCGACCCTCAATCGAACAAGGTGCGGGACCAAGAGACCCAGTACTTC.

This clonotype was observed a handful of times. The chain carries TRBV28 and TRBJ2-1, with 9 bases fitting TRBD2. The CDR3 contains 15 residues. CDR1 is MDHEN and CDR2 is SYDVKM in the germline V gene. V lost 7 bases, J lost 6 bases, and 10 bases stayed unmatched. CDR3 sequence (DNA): TGTGCCAGCAATCCTGGGGGACTAGCAGGCAATGAGCAGTTCTTC. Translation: CASNPGGLAGNEQFF.

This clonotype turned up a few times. As DNA, the CDR3 is TGTGCCAGCAGCCCCGGGACAGGGGTCCCTAGCTCCTACAATGAGCAGTTCTTC. This gives the protein CASSPGTGVPSSYNEQFF. The rearrangement joins TRBV7-2 to TRBJ2-1; 10 nucleotides agree with TRBD1. Trimming took 5 bases from V and 0 from J; bases not matched to a gene: 10. The germline V gene has CDR1 SGHTA and CDR2 FQGNSA. There are 18 residues in the CDR3. Full variable domain (rest looked up from reference TRBV7-2 and TRBJ2-1): GAGVSQSPSNKVTEKGKDVELRCDPISGHTALYWYRQSLGQGLEFLIYFQGNSAPDKSGLPSDRFSAERTGGSVSTLTIQRTQQEDSAVYLCASSPGTGVPSSYNEQFFGPGTRLTVL.

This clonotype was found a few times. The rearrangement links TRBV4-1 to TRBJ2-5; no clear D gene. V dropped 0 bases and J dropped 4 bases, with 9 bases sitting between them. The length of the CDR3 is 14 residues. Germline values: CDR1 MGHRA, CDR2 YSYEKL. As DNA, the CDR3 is TGCGCCAGCAGCCAAGATAGGTCTCGAGAGACCCAGTACTTC. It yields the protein CASSQDRSRETQYF.

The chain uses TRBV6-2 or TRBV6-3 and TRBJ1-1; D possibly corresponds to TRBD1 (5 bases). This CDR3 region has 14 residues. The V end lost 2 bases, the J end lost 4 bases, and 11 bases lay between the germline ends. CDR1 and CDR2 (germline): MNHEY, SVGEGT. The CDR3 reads CASSYGGEATEAFF. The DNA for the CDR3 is TGTGCCAGCAGTTACGGAGGGGAGGCCACTGAAGCTTTCTTT.

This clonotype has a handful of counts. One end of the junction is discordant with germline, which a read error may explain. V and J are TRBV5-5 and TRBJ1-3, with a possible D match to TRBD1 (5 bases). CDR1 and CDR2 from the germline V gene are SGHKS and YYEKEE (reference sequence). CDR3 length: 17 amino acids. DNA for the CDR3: TGTGCCAGCAGCTTGGCCATTTACAGCGGCCCGGCGGACACCATACATTTT. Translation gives CASSLAIYSGPADTIHF.

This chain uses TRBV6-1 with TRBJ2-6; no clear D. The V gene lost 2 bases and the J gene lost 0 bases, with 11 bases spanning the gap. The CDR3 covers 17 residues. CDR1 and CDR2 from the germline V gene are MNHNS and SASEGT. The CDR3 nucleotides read TGTGCCAGCAGTGAATGGCCAGAACTCTCTGGGGCCAACGTCCTGACTTTC. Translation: CASSEWPELSGANVLTF.

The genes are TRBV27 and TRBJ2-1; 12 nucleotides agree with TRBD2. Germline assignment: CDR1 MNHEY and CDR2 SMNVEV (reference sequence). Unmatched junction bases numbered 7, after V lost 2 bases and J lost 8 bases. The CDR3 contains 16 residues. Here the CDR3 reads CASSLATASGRDEQFF. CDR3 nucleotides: TGTGCCAGCAGTTTAGCCACGGCTAGCGGGAGGGATGAGCAGTTCTTC.

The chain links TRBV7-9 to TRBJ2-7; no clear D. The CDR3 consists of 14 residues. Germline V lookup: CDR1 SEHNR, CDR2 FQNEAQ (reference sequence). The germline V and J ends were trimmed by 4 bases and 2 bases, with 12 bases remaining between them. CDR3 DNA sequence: TGTGCCAGCAGCTCCGACAAGGTAACCTACGAGCAGTACTTC. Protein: CASSSDKVTYEQYF.

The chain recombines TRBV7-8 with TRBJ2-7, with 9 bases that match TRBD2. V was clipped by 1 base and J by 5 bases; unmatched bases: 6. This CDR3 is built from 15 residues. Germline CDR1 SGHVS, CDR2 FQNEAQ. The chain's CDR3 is CASSLVREGRDEQYF. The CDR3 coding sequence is TGTGCCAGCAGCTTAGTGCGGGAGGGCCGGGACGAGCAGTACTTC.

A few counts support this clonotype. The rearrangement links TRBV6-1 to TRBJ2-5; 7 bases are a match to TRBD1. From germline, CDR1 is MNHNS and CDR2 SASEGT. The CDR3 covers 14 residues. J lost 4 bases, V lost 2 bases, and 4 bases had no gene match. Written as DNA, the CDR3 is TGTGCCAGCAGTGAAAGGTCAGGGGGAGAGACCCAGTACTTC. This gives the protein CASSERSGGETQYF.

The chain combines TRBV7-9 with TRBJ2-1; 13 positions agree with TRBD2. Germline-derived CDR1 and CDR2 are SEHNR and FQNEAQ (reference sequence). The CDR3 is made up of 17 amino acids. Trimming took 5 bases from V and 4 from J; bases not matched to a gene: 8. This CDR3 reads CASSRQTSGRLYNEQFF. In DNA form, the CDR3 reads TGTGCCAGCAGCCGACAGACTAGCGGGAGGCTATACAATGAGCAGTTCTTC. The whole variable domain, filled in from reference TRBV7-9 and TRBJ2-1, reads DTGVSQNPRHKITKRGQNVTFRCDPISEHNRLYWYRQTLGQGPEFLTYFQNEAQLEKSRLLSDRFSAERPKGSFSTLEIQRTEQGDSAMYLCASSRQTSGRLYNEQFFGPGTRLTVL.

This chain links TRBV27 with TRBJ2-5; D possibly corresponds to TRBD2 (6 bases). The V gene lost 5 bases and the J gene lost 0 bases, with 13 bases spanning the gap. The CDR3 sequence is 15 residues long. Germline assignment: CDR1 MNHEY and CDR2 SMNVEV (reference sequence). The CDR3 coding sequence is TGTGCCAGCAGTCGCGGCCGGGACTACCAAGAGACCCAGTACTTC. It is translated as CASSRGRDYQETQYF.

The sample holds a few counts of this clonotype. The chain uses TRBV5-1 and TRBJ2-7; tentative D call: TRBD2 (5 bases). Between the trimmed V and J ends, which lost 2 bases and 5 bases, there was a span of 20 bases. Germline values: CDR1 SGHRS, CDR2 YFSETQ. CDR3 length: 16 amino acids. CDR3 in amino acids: CASSFKGIGIVDEQYF. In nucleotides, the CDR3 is TGCGCCAGCAGCTTCAAAGGAATCGGGATCGTCGACGAGCAGTACTTC.

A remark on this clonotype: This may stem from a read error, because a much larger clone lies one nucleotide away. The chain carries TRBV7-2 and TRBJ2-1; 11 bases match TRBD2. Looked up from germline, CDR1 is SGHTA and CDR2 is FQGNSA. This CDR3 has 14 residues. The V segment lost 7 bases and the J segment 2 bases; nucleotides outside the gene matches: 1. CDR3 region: CASTGLAAYNEQFF. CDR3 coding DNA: TGTGCCAGCACGGGACTAGCGGCCTACAATGAGCAGTTCTTC.

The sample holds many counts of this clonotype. CDR3 loop: CSARAGGSQYF. CDR3 DNA: TGCAGTGCTAGAGCGGGAGGATCCCAGTACTTC. The V call is TRBV20-1, the J call TRBJ2-5; 7 nucleotides match TRBD2. The V gene end was trimmed by 1 base and the J gene end by 9 bases; junction bases not matched to a gene: 2. The CDR3 contains 11 residues. Germline V CDR1 and CDR2: DFQATT, SNEGSKA (reference sequence).

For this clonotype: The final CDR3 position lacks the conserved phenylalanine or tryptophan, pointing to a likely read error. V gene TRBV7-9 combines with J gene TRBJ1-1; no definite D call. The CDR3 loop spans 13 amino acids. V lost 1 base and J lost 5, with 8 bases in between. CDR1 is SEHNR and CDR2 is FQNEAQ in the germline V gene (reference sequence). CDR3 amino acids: CASSLEAYTEAFS. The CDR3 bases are TGTGCCAGCAGCTTAGAGGCGTATACTGAAGCTTTCTCT.

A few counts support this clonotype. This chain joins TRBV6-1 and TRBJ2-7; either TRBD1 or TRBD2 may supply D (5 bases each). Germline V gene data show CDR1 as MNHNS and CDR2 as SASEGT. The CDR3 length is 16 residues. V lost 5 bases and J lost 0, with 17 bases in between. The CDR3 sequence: CASSRSGTTSSYEQYF. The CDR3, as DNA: TGTGCCAGCAGTAGATCCGGGACCACTAGCTCCTACGAGCAGTACTTC.

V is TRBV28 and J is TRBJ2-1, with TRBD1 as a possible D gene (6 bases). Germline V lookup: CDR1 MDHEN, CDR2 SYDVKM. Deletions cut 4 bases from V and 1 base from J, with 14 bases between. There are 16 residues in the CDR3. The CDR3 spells CASSSTGTKSYNEQFF. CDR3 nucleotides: TGTGCCAGCAGTTCTACCGGGACAAAGTCCTACAATGAGCAGTTCTTC. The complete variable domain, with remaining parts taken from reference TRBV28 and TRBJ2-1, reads DVKVTQSSRYLVKRTGEKVFLECVQDMDHENMFWYRQDPGLGLRLIYFSYDVKMKEKGDIPEGYSVSREKKERFSLILESASTNQTSMYLCASSSTGTKSYNEQFFGPGTRLTVL.